This T cell receptor beta chain was sequenced during a study of T cell responses to AZD1222 COVID-19 vaccine (dated by TCRdb to the early 2020s). Regarding the research as a whole: Because spike-specific TCR depth and breadth did not differ between the two schedules, AZD1222 recipients who got a second dose at roughly 4 weeks were pooled with those who got a second dose at roughly 12 weeks. A total of 233 trial participants underwent TCR sequencing, of whom 207 received two doses of AZD1222 and some 25 received two doses of the MenACWY control vaccine. Enrollment into the trials was organized by age into subgroups of 18-55, 56-69 and 70-plus years, and those subgroups contained about 160, 30 and 59 TCR-sequenced participants, respectively. What the work shows at the level of the full study, not this receptor alone: After two AZD1222 doses, spike-specific TCR breadth and depth were significantly higher than at day 0 and than in MenACWY recipients. Most participants were white British and females outnumbered males, and the authors suggested that clonal diversity may have been underestimated. Only six or seven AZD1222 recipients were SARS-CoV-2 seropositive at baseline, limiting conclusions about previously exposed vaccinees. The 56-69-year group was small, and its depth increase did not reach significance, likely because of low power. The whole spike protein was spanned by vaccine-associated CD4 TCRs, and dominant responses were seen in regions 160-218 and 743-854. Because no day 14 peak-response samples were available, the repertoires could be characterized only after the peak T cell response. Nearly half of unique spike-specific TCRs reportedly recognized epitopes outside regions mutated in the B.1.351 and B.1.1.7 variants.

V loses 6 bases, J loses 4 bases, and the germline ends lie 18 bases apart. Inclusive of the bounding cysteine and phenylalanine, the CDR3 is 15 residues long. The entry retains the CDR3 DNA only, 45 bases that are in frame from base 1. Via the germline V gene, CDR1 is MNHEY and CDR2 SVGAGI. Reading the label with the study, this specimen's time point is: baseline before first vaccination. Samples from vaccinated people were obtained from the UK trials COV001 and COV002, which included a single-blind randomized controlled phase 2/3 trial of AZD1222 (ChAdOx1 nCoV-19) in healthy adults. For TCRbeta chain sequencing, PBMC samples from trial participants were taken at day 0 and at day 28 after the second dose. The CDR3 regions of human TCRbeta chains were subjected to immunosequencing. In the authors' own workflow: Repertoire TCRs were matched against a reference library of SARS-CoV-2-specific TCRs generated with the MIRA antigen-specificity platform. Breadth was defined as the fraction of unique TCRs that were SARS-CoV-2-associated, and depth was defined as the fraction of total T cells that were SARS-CoV-2-associated. Each spike-specific TCR was assigned to its reactive spike region and to a CD4 or CD8 class using the MIRA data. Log10-transformed breadth and depth values were compared by one-way ANOVA with Sidak's multiple comparisons tests. In TCRdb, the immuneACCESS table is reduced to in-frame sequences with V and J assigned. These tables do not hold every clone; where another copy was compared, an unresolved V gene accounts for under half, and the others remain unexplained. Clone size and the V and J calls come from that table; the DNA yielded D and trimming. This sample has approximately 92,000 clones in its table, and 87% of those were observed once. Less than 3% of the sample rests with the top ten.

As concerns this clone: The antigen it binds to is not known. The input lacks base qualities; no much larger clone sits a single base away.

Sequenced material: peripheral blood, taken on day 0 of AZD1222 vaccination. The rearranged segments are TRBV6-5 and TRBJ1-1, with the D segment identity uncertain. This sequence was found in an adult in good health. The nucleotides read TGTGCCAGCAGCGCCGGTAATTCGCTTGGCACTGAAGCTTTCTTT. Its protein is CASSAGNSLGTEAFF.